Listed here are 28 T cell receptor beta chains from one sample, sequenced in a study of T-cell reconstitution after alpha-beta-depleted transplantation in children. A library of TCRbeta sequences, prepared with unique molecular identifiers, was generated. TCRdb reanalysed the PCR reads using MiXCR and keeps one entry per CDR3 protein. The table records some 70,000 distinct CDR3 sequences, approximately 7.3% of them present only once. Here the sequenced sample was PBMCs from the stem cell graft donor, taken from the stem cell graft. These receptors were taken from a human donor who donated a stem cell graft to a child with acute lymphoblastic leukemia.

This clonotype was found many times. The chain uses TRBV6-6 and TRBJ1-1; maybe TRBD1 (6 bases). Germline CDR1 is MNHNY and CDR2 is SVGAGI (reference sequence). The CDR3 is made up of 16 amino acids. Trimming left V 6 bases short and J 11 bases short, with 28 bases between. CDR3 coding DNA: TGTGCCAGCAGCCAACTAAAATTCCGGGACAAAGATCGTGCTTTCTTT. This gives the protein CASSQLKFRDKDRAFF.

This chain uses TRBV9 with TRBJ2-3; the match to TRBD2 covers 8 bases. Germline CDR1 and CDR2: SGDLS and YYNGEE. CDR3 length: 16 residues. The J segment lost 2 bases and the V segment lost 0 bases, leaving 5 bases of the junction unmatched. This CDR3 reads CASSVAAGGNTDTQYF. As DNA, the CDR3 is TGTGCCAGCAGCGTAGCGGCGGGAGGAAACACAGATACGCAGTATTTT. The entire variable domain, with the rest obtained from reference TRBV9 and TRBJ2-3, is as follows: DSGVTQTPKHLITATGQRVTLRCSPRSGDLSVYWYQQSLDQGLQFLIQYYNGEERAKGNILERFSAQQFPDLHSELNLSSLELGDSALYFCASSVAAGGNTDTQYFGPGTRLTVL.

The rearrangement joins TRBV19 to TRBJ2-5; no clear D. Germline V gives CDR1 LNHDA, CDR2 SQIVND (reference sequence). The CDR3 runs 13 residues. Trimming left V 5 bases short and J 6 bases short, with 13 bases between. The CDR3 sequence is CASSPAFGKTQYF. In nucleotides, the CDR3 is TGTGCCAGTAGTCCTGCTTTTGGAAAGACCCAGTACTTC.

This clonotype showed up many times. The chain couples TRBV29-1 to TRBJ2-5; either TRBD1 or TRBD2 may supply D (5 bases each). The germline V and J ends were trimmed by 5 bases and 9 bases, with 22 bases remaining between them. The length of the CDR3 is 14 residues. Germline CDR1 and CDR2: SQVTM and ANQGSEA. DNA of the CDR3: TGCAGCGTTTCTTTCCAGGGACCTCCTCCGGCCCAGTACTTC. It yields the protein CSVSFQGPPPAQYF.

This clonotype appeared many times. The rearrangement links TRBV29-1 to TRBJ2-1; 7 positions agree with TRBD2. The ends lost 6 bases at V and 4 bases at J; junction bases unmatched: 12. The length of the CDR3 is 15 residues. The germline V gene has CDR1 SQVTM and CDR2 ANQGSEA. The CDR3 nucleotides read TGCAGCGTCCTACCCGGGCTAGCGGCTTACAATGAGCAGTTCTTC. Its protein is CSVLPGLAAYNEQFF.

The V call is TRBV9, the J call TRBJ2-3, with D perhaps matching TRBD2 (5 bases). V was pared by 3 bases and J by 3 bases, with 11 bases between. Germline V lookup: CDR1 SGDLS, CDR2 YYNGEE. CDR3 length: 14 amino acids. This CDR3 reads CASSAGVSTDTQYF. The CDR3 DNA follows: TGTGCCAGCAGCGCCGGGGTGTCGACAGATACGCAGTATTTT.

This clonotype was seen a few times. CDR3 coding DNA: TGTGCCAGCTCACCACAAACAGGGGGCGATGGCAATCAGCCCCAGCATTTT. Amino acid sequence: CASSPQTGGDGNQPQHF. The rearrangement joins TRBV18 to TRBJ1-5; the match to TRBD1 covers 9 bases. J was trimmed by 2 bases and V by 1 base; bases with no gene match: 6. The CDR3 length is 17 residues. Germline V gives CDR1 KGHSH, CDR2 LQKENI.

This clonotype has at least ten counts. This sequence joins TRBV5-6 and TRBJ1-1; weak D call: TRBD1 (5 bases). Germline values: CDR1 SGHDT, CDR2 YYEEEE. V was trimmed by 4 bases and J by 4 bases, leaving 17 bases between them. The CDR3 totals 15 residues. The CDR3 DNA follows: TGTGCCAGCAGCGTAAGGGGTTACGCTAGCACTGAAGCTTTCTTT. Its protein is CASSVRGYASTEAFF. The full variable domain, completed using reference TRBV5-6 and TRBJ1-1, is DAGVTQSPTHLIKTRGQQVTLRCSPKSGHDTVSWYQQALGQGPQFIFQYYEEEERQRGNFPDRFSGHQFPNYSSELNVNALLLGDSALYLCASSVRGYASTEAFFGQGTRLTVV.

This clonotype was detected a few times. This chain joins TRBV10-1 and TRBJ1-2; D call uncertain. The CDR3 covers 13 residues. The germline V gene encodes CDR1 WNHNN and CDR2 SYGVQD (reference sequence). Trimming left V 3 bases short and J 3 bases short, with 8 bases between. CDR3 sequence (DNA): TGCGCCAGCAGTGAAACATGGGACTATGGCTACACCTTC. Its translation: CASSETWDYGYTF.

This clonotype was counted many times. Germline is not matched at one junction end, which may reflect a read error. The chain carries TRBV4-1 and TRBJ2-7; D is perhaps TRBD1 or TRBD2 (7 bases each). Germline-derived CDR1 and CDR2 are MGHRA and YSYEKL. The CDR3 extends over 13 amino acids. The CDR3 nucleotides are TGCGCCAGCTCGAATCAGGGGGACTACGAGCAGTACTTT. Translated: CASSNQGDYEQYF.

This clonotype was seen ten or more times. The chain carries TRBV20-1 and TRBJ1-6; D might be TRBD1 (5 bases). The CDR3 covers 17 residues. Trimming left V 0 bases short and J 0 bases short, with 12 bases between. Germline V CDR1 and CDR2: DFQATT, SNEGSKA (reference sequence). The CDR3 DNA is TGCAGTGCTAGAGATCGGGGGGGAAGCTCCTATAATTCACCCCTCCACTTT. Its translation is CSARDRGGSSYNSPLHF.

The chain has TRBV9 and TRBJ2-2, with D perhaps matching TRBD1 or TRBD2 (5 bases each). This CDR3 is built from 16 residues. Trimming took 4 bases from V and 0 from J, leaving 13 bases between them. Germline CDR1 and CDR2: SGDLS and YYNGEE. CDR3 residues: CASSFKGTANTGELFF. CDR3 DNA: TGTGCCAGCAGCTTCAAAGGGACGGCGAACACCGGGGAGCTGTTTTTT. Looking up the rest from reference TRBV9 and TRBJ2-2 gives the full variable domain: DSGVTQTPKHLITATGQRVTLRCSPRSGDLSVYWYQQSLDQGLQFLIQYYNGEERAKGNILERFSAQQFPDLHSELNLSSLELGDSALYFCASSFKGTANTGELFFGEGSRLTVL.

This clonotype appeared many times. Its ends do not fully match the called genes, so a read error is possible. CDR3 DNA sequence: TGTGCCAGCAGTTTGGTGATTTTT. Protein sequence: CASSLVIF. This chain connects TRBV2 to TRBJ2-3; D is unresolved. The CDR3 consists of 8 residues. Germline V gene lookup returns CDR1 SNHLY and CDR2 FYNNEI.

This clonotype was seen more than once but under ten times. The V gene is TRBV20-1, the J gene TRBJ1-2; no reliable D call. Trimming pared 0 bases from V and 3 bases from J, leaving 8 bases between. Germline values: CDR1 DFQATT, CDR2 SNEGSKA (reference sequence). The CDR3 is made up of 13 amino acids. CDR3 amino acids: CSARDLAHYGYTF. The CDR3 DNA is TGCAGTGCTAGAGATCTGGCACACTATGGCTACACCTTC.

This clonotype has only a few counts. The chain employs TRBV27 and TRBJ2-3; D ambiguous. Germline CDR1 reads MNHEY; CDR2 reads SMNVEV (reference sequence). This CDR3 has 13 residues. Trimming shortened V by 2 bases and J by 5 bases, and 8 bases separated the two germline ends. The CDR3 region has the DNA TGTGCCAGCAGTTTAGGGGTGGGAGATACGCAGTATTTT. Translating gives CASSLGVGDTQYF.

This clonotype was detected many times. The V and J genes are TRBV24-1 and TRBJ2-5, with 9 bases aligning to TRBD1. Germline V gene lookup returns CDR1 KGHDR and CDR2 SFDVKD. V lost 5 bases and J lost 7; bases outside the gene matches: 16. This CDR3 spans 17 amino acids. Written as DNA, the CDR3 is TGTGCCACCAGTGCCCACCACCCGGGACAGGGCGAGGTGACCCAGTACTTC. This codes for CATSAHHPGQGEVTQYF.

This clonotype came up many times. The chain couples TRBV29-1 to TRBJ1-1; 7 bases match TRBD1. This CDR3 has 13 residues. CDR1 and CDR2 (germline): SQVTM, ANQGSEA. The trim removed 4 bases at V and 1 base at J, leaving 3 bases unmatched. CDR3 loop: CSVGRTGNTEAFF. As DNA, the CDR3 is TGCAGCGTTGGACGGACAGGGAACACTGAAGCTTTCTTT.

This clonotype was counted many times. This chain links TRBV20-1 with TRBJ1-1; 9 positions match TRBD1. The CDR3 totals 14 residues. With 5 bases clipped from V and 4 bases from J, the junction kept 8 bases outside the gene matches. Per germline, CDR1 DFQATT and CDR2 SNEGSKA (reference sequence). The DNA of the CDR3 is TGCAGTGCTGGATCGGACAGGGGAGCCACTGAAGCTTTCTTT. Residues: CSAGSDRGATEAFF.

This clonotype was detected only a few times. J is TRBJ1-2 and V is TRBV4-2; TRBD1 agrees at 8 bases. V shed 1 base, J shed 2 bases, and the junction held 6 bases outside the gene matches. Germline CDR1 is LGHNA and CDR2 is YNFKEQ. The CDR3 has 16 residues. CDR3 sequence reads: CASSQGDRGQNYGYTF. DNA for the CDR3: TGTGCCAGCAGCCAAGGAGACAGGGGTCAAAACTATGGCTACACCTTC.

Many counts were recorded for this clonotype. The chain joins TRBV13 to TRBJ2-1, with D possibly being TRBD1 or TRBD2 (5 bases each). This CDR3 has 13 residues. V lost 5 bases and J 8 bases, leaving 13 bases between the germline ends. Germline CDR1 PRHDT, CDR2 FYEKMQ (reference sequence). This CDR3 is CASSQFLGDEQFF. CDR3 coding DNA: TGTGCCAGCAGCCAGTTCCTGGGGGATGAGCAGTTCTTC.

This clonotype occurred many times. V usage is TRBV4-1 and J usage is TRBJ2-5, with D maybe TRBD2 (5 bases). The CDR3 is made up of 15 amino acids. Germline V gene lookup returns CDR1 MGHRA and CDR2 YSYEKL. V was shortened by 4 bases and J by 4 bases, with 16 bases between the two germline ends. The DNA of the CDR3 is TGCGCCAGCAGCCCCCTCGGGTCCGGGGTAGAGACCCAGTACTTC. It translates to CASSPLGSGVETQYF.

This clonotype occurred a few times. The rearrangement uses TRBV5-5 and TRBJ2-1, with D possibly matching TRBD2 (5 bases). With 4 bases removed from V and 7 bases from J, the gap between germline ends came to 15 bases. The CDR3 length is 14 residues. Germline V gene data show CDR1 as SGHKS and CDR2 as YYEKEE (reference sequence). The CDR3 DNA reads TGTGCCAGCAGCCGATCCGGGGTAGGGAATGAGCAGTTCTTC. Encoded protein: CASSRSGVGNEQFF.

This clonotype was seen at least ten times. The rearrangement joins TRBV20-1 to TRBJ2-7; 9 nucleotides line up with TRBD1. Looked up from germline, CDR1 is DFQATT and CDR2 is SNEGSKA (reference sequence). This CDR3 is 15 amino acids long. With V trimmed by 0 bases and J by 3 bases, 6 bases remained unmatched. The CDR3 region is CSARDLDRGDYEQYF. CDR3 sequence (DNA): TGCAGTGCTAGAGATCTGGACAGGGGAGACTACGAGCAGTACTTC.

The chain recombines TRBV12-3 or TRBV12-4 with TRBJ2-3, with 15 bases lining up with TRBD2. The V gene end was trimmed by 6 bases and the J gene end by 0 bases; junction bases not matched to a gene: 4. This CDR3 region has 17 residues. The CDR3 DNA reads TGTGCCAGCAGGCCCGGGACTAGCGGGGGGAGCACAGATACGCAGTATTTT. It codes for CASRPGTSGGSTDTQYF.

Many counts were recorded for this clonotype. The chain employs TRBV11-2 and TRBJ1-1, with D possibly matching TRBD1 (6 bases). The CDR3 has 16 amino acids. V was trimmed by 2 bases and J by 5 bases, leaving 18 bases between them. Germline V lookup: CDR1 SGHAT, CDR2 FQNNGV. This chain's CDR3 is CASSLSVTGGKTEAFF. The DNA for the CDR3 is TGTGCCAGCAGCTTATCCGTAACCGGGGGCAAGACTGAAGCTTTCTTT.

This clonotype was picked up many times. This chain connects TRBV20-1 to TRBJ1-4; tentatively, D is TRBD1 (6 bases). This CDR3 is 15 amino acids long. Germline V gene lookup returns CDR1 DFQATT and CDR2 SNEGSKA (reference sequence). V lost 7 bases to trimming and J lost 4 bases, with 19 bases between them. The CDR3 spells CSVSRGGASNEKLFF. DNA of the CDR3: TGCAGTGTCTCCCGGGGGGGGGCGAGTAATGAAAAACTGTTTTTT.

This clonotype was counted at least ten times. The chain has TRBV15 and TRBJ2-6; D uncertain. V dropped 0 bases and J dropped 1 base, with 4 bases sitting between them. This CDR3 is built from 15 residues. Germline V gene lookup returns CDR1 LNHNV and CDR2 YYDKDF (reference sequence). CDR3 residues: CATSRDGSGANVLTF. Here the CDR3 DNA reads TGTGCCACCAGCAGAGACGGGTCTGGGGCCAACGTCCTGACTTTC.

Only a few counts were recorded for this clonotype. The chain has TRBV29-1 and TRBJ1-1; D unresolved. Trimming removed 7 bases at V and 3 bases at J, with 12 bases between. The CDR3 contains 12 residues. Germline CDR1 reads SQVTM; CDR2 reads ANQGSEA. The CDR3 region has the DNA TGCAGCGGGCGACCTCGAGACACTGAAGCTTTCTTT. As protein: CSGRPRDTEAFF.